Presented here are 29 T cell receptor beta chains from one specimen sequenced in a study of cytomegalovirus exposure and HLA in healthy donors. Primers included in the PCR were 60 Vbeta and 13 Jbeta primers. Here immunoSEQ multiplex PCR was the method, and the copy in TCRdb shows in-frame clones only, minus some. This sample has 60,000 to 95,000 clones, with 70% to 85% found just once. The sequencing input was PBMCs. The receptors here all came from a man between 65 and 85 years old in good health and CMV-seropositive.

This chain uses TRBV4-3 with TRBJ1-1, with 8 nucleotides matching TRBD1. V lost 4 bases and J lost 5; bases outside the gene matches: 6. The CDR3 spans 14 residues. Germline values: CDR1 LGHNA, CDR2 YSLEER. The CDR3 spells CASSRQGARTEAFF. CDR3 in DNA: TGCGCCAGCAGCCGCCAGGGGGCGAGGACTGAAGCTTTCTTT.

CDR3 in DNA: TGCGCCAGCAGCTTGGCGCCAGGAAATAGCAATCAGCCCCAGCATTTT. This encodes CASSLAPGNSNQPQHF. This sequence joins TRBV5-1 and TRBJ1-5; no definite D call. Trimming cost V 0 bases and J 0 bases, with 10 bases left between them. There are 16 residues in the CDR3. Germline CDR1 and CDR2: SGHRS and YFSETQ.

This clone was found a few times. The chain has TRBV18 and TRBJ2-2; TRBD1 matches 9 bases. V lost 1 base and J lost 5; bases outside the gene matches: 2. The CDR3 runs to 15 residues. Germline CDR1 reads KGHSH; CDR2 reads LQKENI. The CDR3 region is CASSPRDRDTGELFF. The CDR3 DNA reads TGTGCCAGCTCACCACGGGACAGGGATACCGGGGAGCTGTTTTTT.

The chain links TRBV30 to TRBJ1-4; D remains ambiguous. CDR1 and CDR2 from the germline V gene are GTSNPN and SVGIG (reference sequence). Trimming left V 4 bases short and J 6 bases short, with 12 bases between. The CDR3 sequence is 13 residues long. CDR3 sequence: CAWTPHADEKLFF. CDR3 DNA: TGTGCCTGGACACCCCACGCGGATGAAAAACTGTTTTTT.

The chain combines TRBV18 with TRBJ2-7, with TRBD2 as a possible D gene (7 bases). V lost 1 base, J lost 5 bases, and 18 bases lay in between. CDR3 length equals 16 residues. Germline CDR1 KGHSH, CDR2 LQKENI. The CDR3 loop reads CASSPQQEGGGNEQYF. The CDR3 region has the DNA TGTGCCAGCTCACCACAGCAGGAGGGAGGGGGTAACGAGCAGTACTTC.

This clone has a handful of counts. V is TRBV2 and J is TRBJ1-1; D is perhaps TRBD1 (5 bases). V shed 5 bases and J shed 1 base, with 8 bases lying between them. CDR1 and CDR2 (germline): SNHLY, FYNNEI. The CDR3 length is 13 residues. The CDR3 reads CASSRTGNTEAFF. The CDR3 nucleotides are TGTGCCAGCAGTCGAACAGGGAACACTGAAGCTTTCTTT.

This clone was counted a few times. An end of the junction does not agree with germline; a read error may underlie this. The gene calls are TRBV11-2 and TRBJ2-3; D is possibly TRBD2 (6 bases). CDR3 length equals 10 residues. CDR1 SGHAT and CDR2 FQNNGV come from the germline V gene. CDR3 bases: TGTGCCAGCAGCGCCGGGACTCTAGTATTT. It is translated as CASSAGTLVF.

This clone was seen only a few times. V usage is TRBV10-3 and J usage is TRBJ2-3; perhaps TRBD1 as D (5 bases). Germline V lookup: CDR1 ENHRY, CDR2 SYGVKD. Trimming pared 1 base from V and 2 bases from J, leaving 7 bases between. The CDR3 totals 14 residues. CDR3 in DNA: TGTGCCATCAGTGAGTTCGGACACACAGATACGCAGTATTTT. This gives the protein CAISEFGHTDTQYF.

The chain is built from TRBV6-5 and TRBJ2-4, with TRBD2 matching 7 bases. Germline CDR1 and CDR2: MNHEY and SVGAGI. V shed 6 bases and J 4 bases; nucleotides not matched to a gene: 3. The length of the CDR3 is 13 residues. The CDR3: CASSLGGKNIQYF. DNA of the CDR3: TGTGCCAGCAGCCTGGGGGGGAAAAACATTCAGTACTTC.

This clone was seen just once. The rearrangement links TRBV9 to TRBJ1-2, with 9 bases identical to TRBD1. The J segment lost 5 bases and the V segment lost 3 bases, leaving 5 bases of the junction unmatched. The CDR3 covers 14 residues. Germline V CDR1 and CDR2: SGDLS, YYNGEE. In nucleotides, the CDR3 is TGTGCCAGCAGCGCCGGACAGGGGTCATATGGCTACACCTTC. The encoded protein is CASSAGQGSYGYTF.

Worth noting for this clone: It is likely a read error, because the conserved phenylalanine at the end of the CDR3 is missing. This chain joins TRBV29-1 and TRBJ1-2, with 7 bases identical to TRBD1. CDR1 is SQVTM, CDR2 ANQGSEA, per germline. CDR3 size: 12 residues. J was trimmed by 4 bases and V by 4 bases; bases with no gene match: 3. Here the CDR3 reads CSVVTGLYGYTV. CDR3 DNA: TGCAGCGTTGTGACAGGGCTCTATGGCTACACCGTC.

This clone was observed once. The chain is built from TRBV29-1 and TRBJ1-2; D gene unclear. The CDR3 length is 11 residues. Germline-derived CDR1 and CDR2 are SQVTM and ANQGSEA. Trimming cost V 3 bases and J 3 bases, with 5 bases left between them. CDR3 sequence (DNA): TGCAGCGTTGATGTAGACTATGGCTACACCTTC. Residues: CSVDVDYGYTF.

The chain couples TRBV29-1 to TRBJ2-2, with 9 nucleotides matching TRBD1. The germline gives CDR1 SQVTM, CDR2 ANQGSEA. V lost 3 bases to trimming and J lost 5 bases; unmatched junction nucleotides: 4. CDR3 length: 14 amino acids. The CDR3: CSVEGQGGTGELFF. The CDR3 bases are TGCAGCGTTGAGGGACAGGGAGGGACCGGGGAGCTGTTTTTT.

This clone has more than one count but fewer than ten. The chain combines TRBV19 with TRBJ1-2; the match to TRBD1 covers 7 bases. Losses at the gene ends were 9 bases for V and 4 bases for J; bases not matched to a gene: 11. This CDR3 is built from 14 residues. CDR1 is LNHDA, CDR2 SQIVND, per germline (reference sequence). The CDR3 protein is CASKGQPSAYGYTF. CDR3 DNA: TGTGCCAGCAAGGGACAGCCTAGCGCCTATGGCTACACCTTC.

This chain links TRBV7-2 with TRBJ2-2; a weak D match, TRBD2 (6 bases). The CDR3 contains 16 residues. V was trimmed by 5 bases and J by 3 bases, leaving 16 bases between them. Germline CDR1 is SGHTA and CDR2 is FQGNSA. CDR3 region: CASSPLGLAYTGELFF. The CDR3 region has the DNA TGTGCCAGCAGCCCCTTGGGGCTAGCGTACACCGGGGAGCTGTTTTTT.

A word on this clone: Since no conserved phenylalanine or tryptophan closes the CDR3, a read error is the likely cause. The chain links TRBV6-5 to TRBJ2-2; D remains unclear. V lost 1 base, J lost 4 bases, and 10 bases lay in between. Germline loops: CDR1 MNHEY, CDR2 SVGAGI. The CDR3 is 15 residues long. CDR3 loop: CASSYLIGPTGELFV. The CDR3 DNA follows: TGTGCCAGCAGTTACTTAATCGGGCCCACCGGGGAGCTGTTTGTT.

This clone was counted between two and nine times. It may be a read error: a sequence one base away is much more abundant. The chain carries TRBV5-6 and TRBJ2-7, with D perhaps TRBD2 (5 bases). This CDR3 has 12 amino acids. The germline V gene has CDR1 SGHDT and CDR2 YYEEEE. Trimming stripped 4 bases from V and 0 bases from J, with 5 bases between. The CDR3 nucleotides are TGTGCCAGCAGCGGGAGCTCCTACGAGCAGTACTTC. Translation gives CASSGSSYEQYF.

V is TRBV5-6 and J is TRBJ1-5; TRBD1 is a possible D gene (5 bases). Per germline, CDR1 SGHDT and CDR2 YYEEEE. The CDR3 is 15 residues long. With 3 bases removed from V and 7 bases from J, the gap between germline ends came to 17 bases. The CDR3 DNA is TGTGCCAGCAGCTCTTATCAGGGCCTCGGGCAGCCCCAGCATTTT. Translation: CASSSYQGLGQPQHF.

This chain connects TRBV18 to TRBJ2-7; 8 bases match TRBD2. Germline V gene sequence: CDR1 KGHSH, CDR2 LQKENI. This CDR3 has 14 residues. V dropped 6 bases and J dropped 5; count of bases not matched to a gene: 9. CDR3 DNA: TGTGCCAGCTCCCCCGGGGGGGGTAGCCACGAGCAGTACTTC. Protein: CASSPGGGSHEQYF.

The chain has TRBV7-8 and TRBJ2-3; tentatively, D is TRBD2 (6 bases). Germline V gives CDR1 SGHVS, CDR2 FQNEAQ. The V end was cut by 6 bases, the J end by 2 bases, with 12 bases between. The CDR3 sequence is 14 residues long. The CDR3 nucleotides read TGTGCCAGCAGGGGGGGTTTCTTCACAGATACGCAGTATTTT. It yields the protein CASRGGFFTDTQYF.

This chain links TRBV28 with TRBJ1-1; TRBD1 aligns across 7 bases. CDR1 and CDR2 from the germline V gene are MDHEN and SYDVKM. CDR3 length equals 15 residues. V shed 5 bases and J 5 bases; nucleotides not matched to a gene: 11. The CDR3 DNA reads TGTGCCAGCAGTCTTGAAACAGGGGTCAGAACTGAAGCTTTCTTT. It translates to CASSLETGVRTEAFF.

For this clone: A read error may produce the germline difference seen at one junction end. V usage is TRBV28 and J usage is TRBJ2-2; 9 positions agree with TRBD1. The CDR3 sequence is 15 residues long. CDR1 and CDR2 from the germline V gene are MDHEN and SYDVKM. CDR3 amino acids: CTSSSQQGAIGELFF. In DNA form, the CDR3 reads TGTACCAGCAGTTCCCAACAGGGGGCAATCGGGGAGCTGTTTTTT.

J is TRBJ2-3 and V is TRBV5-6; D ambiguous. This CDR3 region has 15 residues. Germline CDR1 is SGHDT and CDR2 is YYEEEE. The V end lost 0 bases, the J end lost 0 bases, and 8 bases lay between the germline ends. For the CDR3, the DNA is TGTGCCAGCAGCTTGGTACGGGTAAGCACAGATACGCAGTATTTT. Translated: CASSLVRVSTDTQYF.

The chain employs TRBV5-5 and TRBJ2-7; 7 bases are a match to TRBD2. The CDR3 runs to 15 residues. The trim removed 0 bases at V and 2 bases at J, leaving 5 bases unmatched. Germline V CDR1 and CDR2: SGHKS, YYEKEE (reference sequence). CDR3 sequence (DNA): TGTGCCAGCAGCTTGGGTCTAGCGGAGGCCTACGAGCAGTACTTC. It translates to CASSLGLAEAYEQYF.

This chain connects TRBV6-1 to TRBJ2-7; D might be TRBD1 (6 bases). Between the trimmed V and J ends, which lost 5 bases and 7 bases, there was a span of 21 bases. There are 15 residues in the CDR3. In germline, CDR1 is MNHNS, CDR2 SASEGT. Here the CDR3 reads CASSRTGSTSAEQYF. The DNA of the CDR3 is TGTGCCAGCAGTCGAACAGGGAGTACAAGCGCGGAGCAGTACTTC.

The rearrangement uses TRBV7-2 and TRBJ1-2, with 7 bases matching TRBD1. The CDR3 contains 14 residues. From germline, CDR1 is SGHTA and CDR2 FQGNSA. With 3 bases clipped from V and 10 bases from J, the junction kept 11 bases outside the gene matches. CDR3 in amino acids: CASSFLGTVRDYTF. The CDR3 DNA reads TGTGCCAGCAGCTTTCTCGGGACAGTCAGGGACTACACCTTC.

The chain recombines TRBV6-1 with TRBJ1-5, with TRBD1 matching 9 bases. The CDR3 length is 15 residues. CDR1 is MNHNS, CDR2 SASEGT, per germline. V lost 6 bases, J lost 2 bases, and 5 bases stayed unmatched. The CDR3 is CASRGTGGGNQPQHF. The DNA of the CDR3 is TGTGCCAGCAGGGGTACAGGGGGCGGCAATCAGCCCCAGCATTTT.

This chain joins TRBV9 and TRBJ2-1, with 10 bases matching TRBD2. J gave up 4 bases and V 4 bases, and 5 bases lay outside the gene matches. Germline V gene data show CDR1 as SGDLS and CDR2 as YYNGEE. The CDR3 is 15 residues long. CDR3 nucleotide sequence: TGTGCCAGCAGCACAACTAGCGGGAAGTACAATGAGCAGTTCTTC. It specifies CASSTTSGKYNEQFF.

This clone showed up just a few times. CDR3 amino acids: CASSPREKEKLFF. Here the CDR3 DNA reads TGTGCCAGCTCACCACGGGAGAAAGAAAAACTGTTTTTT. The chain uses TRBV18 and TRBJ1-4; unclear D gene. The germline CDR1 and CDR2 sequences are KGHSH and LQKENI. Trimming took off 1 base at V and 8 bases at J, with 8 bases between the two ends. The CDR3 runs 13 residues.